Below, 3 T cell receptor beta chains from the same sample are listed, as sequenced in a study of blood T cell repertoires in COVID-19. Method: immunoSEQ multiplex PCR; TCRdb's copy keeps in-frame clones and lacks some. This sample has about 200,000 clones, with over 80% found just once. Specimen: peripheral blood. The receptors shown here come from a man in his forties with acute or convalescent COVID-19.

This clone was picked up one time. The rearrangement uses TRBV18 and TRBJ2-1; D remains unclear. The CDR3 is 15 amino acids. Trimming removed 2 bases at V and 7 bases at J, with 15 bases between. Germline values: CDR1 KGHSH, CDR2 LQKENI. For the CDR3, the DNA is TGTGCCAGCTCACCAATAGAGGTTTTAGAGAATGAGCAGTTCTTC. Its translation: CASSPIEVLENEQFF.

This clone appeared once. The chain carries TRBV10-1 and TRBJ2-1, with D unclear. Trimming took 4 bases from V and 0 from J, leaving 4 bases between them. This CDR3 has 13 residues. Germline V gene data show CDR1 as WNHNN and CDR2 as SYGVQD (reference sequence). The CDR3 DNA reads as TGCGCCAGCAGTGGGAGCTCCTACAATGAGCAGTTCTTC. It translates to CASSGSSYNEQFF.

The CDR3 region has the DNA TGTGCCAGCAGCTTAGGCGGAGCCCTCAGCACAGATACGCAGTATTTT. It translates to CASSLGGALSTDTQYF. The V call is TRBV7-7, the J call TRBJ2-3; no clear D. Trimming stripped 1 base from V and 0 bases from J, with 11 bases between. The CDR3 is made up of 16 amino acids. Germline CDR1 SSHAT, CDR2 FNYEAQ (reference sequence).